Listed below are T cell receptor beta chains from one sample, sequenced in a study of OX40 agonist ivuxolimab in advanced cancers. Repertoires were generated with immunoSEQ multiplex PCR, while TCRdb's copy carries only in-frame clones and drops some. This repertoire shows some 64,000 clones, roughly 87% found once; its top ten account for approximately 0.8%. The source was CD4+ or CD8+ T cells sorted from blood, collected in a trial of the OX40 agonist ivuxolimab. The receptors originated from an adult with an advanced solid tumor such as melanoma, head and neck, liver or kidney cancer. Both conserved end residues are trimmed from each CDR3. Each record gives: V gene, CDR3 protein.

TRBV19,ASSFRVYTEAF
TRBV28,ASSLPTGRPYNEQF
TRBV27,ASSRFGVGGRSTDTQY
TRBV7-9,ASTLMGGMNTEAF
TRBV5-1,ASSLDKEGYT
TRBV5-4,ASTREGIMNTEAF
TRBV6-6,ASSTPGQGNGYT
TRBV18,ASSGDSGNQPQH
TRBV2,ASLPGMNTEAF
TRBV5-1,ASSQQQGTNEKLF
TRBV11-2,ASSPPPGINEQF
TRBV5-1,ASSRDALLTGELF
TRBV27,ASSLSRLNYEQY
TRBV30,AWSTPRLAGNNEQF
TRBV5-1,ASSFQTGGKETQY
TRBV7-6,ASAEQGTSGNTIY
TRBV11-2,ASSLDIAGWDSYEQY
TRBV5-1,ASSLGSLRETQY
TRBV5-6,ASSLEGISYNEQF
TRBV9,ASSPLGSADTQY
TRBV19,ASRPRPTNEKLF
TRBV6-6,ASSYSTTSAF
TRBV11-2,ASSSQTGATEAF
TRBV6-5,ASTPPGHSNTEAF
TRBV2,ASRKSGGGETQY
TRBV6-5,ASSPGTGVLEQY
TRBV15,ATSREASTDTQY
TRBV19,ASRKQGNPGNTIY
TRBV2,ASSVQAVISYEQY
TRBV18,ASSYLTGGADGYT
TRBV7-2,ASSLDMASTDTQY
TRBV6-1,ATVWDRGTGELF
TRBV7-9,ASSHGDRSEKLF
TRBV7-8,ASSTNGRKLF
TRBV18,ASSPLGTASYEQY
TRBV5-4,ASTPGTGNTEAF
TRBV18,ASSGQRMNTEAF
TRBV6-5,ASSDYSTDTQY
TRBV5-4,ASSANTEAF
TRBV7-9,ASSPASGANVLT
TRBV5-4,ASSLQGMNTEAF
TRBV5-4,ASSWTGRNTEAF
TRBV6-1,ASSEGQGLVYGYT
TRBV28,ASSLPGGSGNTIY
TRBV19,ASRGTGGGTQH
TRBV18,ASSPDLQETQY
TRBV29-1,SVEGTPEETQY
TRBV7-3,ASTPGLAQSDTQY
TRBV5-1,ASSLAGGRQETQY
TRBV18,ASSPPSTGELF
TRBV5-1,ASSLAFGTYEQY
TRBV10-3,AMGSNYEQY
TRBV2,ASRDRAGANVLT